A selection of T cell receptor beta chains follows, all from one sample in a study of monozygotic twins with inflammatory bowel disease. Reprocessing the 5' RACE reads, TCRdb reports a single entry for every CDR3 protein and omits DNA. The sample table sets out fewer than 550,000 distinct CDR3 sequences. Sequencing was carried out using blood. These receptors were collected from a human donor with ulcerative colitis or Crohn's disease, or a healthy co-twin of an affected twin (not recorded which). CDR3s include the opening cysteine and the closing phenylalanine or tryptophan.

v_gene	j_gene	CDR3aa
TRBV10-3	TRBJ1-2	CAISTGTGDFGYTF
TRBV18	TRBJ2-1	CASSRSGGSAYNEQFF
TRBV4-2	TRBJ2-2	CASSRIGGGAGGELFF
TRBV5-5	TRBJ2-5	CASSYRTGPETQYF
TRBV9	TRBJ1-2	CASSPQSAANYGYTF
TRBV2	TRBJ2-3	CASSGRLAGFTDTQYF
TRBV3-1	TRBJ1-2	CASSQGIYMDYGYTF
TRBV15	TRBJ1-1	CATSKAGPSMNTEAFF
TRBV5-5	TRBJ1-1	CASSLSWQKNTEAFF
TRBV12-3/TRBV12-4	TRBJ2-4	CASSFGTDRNIQYF
TRBV15	TRBJ2-7	CATSRDRGPYEQYF
TRBV3-1	TRBJ2-5	CASSQGKESRLAGLQETQYF
TRBV28	TRBJ1-1	CASRTRYTDAFF
TRBV3-1	TRBJ2-5	CASSQAQLQETQYF
TRBV5-4	TRBJ2-7	CASSFVTSPEQYF
TRBV7-6	TRBJ2-3	CASSGQPASTDTQYF
TRBV27	TRBJ2-3	CASSRQVGGGGPDTLYF
TRBV29-1	TRBJ2-1	CSVEAYRSSYNEQFF
TRBV5-1	TRBJ2-2	CASSLTRGGFTGELFF
TRBV5-1	TRBJ2-7	CASSSSSGGNYEQYF
TRBV7-2	TRBJ2-7	CASSPTPREQYF
TRBV25-1	TRBJ1-4	CASSEPLLWATNEKLFF
TRBV6-1	TRBJ2-5	CASSQARDNLYQETQYF
TRBV7-2	TRBJ2-1	CASSLDRGSGDEQFF
TRBV20-1	TRBJ2-7	CSASWQSYEQYF
TRBV7-9	TRBJ2-7	CASSLVGLTSGNYEQYF